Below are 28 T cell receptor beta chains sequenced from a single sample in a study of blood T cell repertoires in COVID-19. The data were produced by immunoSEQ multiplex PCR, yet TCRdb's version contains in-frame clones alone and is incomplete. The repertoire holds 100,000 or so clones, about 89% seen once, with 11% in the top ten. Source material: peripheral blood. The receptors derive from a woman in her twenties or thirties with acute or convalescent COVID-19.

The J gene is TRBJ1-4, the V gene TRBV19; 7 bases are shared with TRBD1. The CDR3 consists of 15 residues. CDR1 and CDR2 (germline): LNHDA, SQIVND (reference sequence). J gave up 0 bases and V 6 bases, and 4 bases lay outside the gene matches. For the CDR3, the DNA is TGTGCCAGTAGGGAGGACAGGACAACTAATGAAAAACTGTTTTTT. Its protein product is CASREDRTTNEKLFF.

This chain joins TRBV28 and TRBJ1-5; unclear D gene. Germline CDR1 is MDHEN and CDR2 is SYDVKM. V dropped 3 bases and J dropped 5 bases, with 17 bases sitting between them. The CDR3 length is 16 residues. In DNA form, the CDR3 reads TGTGCCAGCAGTTTGCAACCCAGGCAAGGCCATCAGCCCCAGCATTTT. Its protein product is CASSLQPRQGHQPQHF.

CDR3 DNA sequence: TGCGCCAGCACCCACAGCGGGACAGGGAATTCCGGGGAGCTGTTTTTT. It encodes CASTHSGTGNSGELFF. The rearrangement joins TRBV5-1 to TRBJ2-2; 9 bases fit TRBD1. Per the germline V gene, CDR1 is SGHRS and CDR2 is YFSETQ. Trimming at V came to 6 bases and at J to 6 bases, leaving 12 bases not matched to a gene. This CDR3 has 16 amino acids.

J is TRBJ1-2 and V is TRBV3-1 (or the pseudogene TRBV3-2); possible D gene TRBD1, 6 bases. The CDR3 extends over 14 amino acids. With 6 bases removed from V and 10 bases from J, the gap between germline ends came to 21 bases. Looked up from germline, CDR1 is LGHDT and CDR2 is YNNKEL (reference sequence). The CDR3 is CASSPSPQGRFYTF. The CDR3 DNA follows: TGTGCCAGCAGTCCAAGCCCCCAGGGGCGATTCTACACCTTC.

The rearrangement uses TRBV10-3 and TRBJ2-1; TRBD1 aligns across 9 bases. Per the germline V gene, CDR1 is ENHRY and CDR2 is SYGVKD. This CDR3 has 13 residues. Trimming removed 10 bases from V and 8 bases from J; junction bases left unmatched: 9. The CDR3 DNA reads TGTGCCACTACGGACAGGGGCCGAGATGAGCAGTTCTTC. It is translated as CATTDRGRDEQFF.

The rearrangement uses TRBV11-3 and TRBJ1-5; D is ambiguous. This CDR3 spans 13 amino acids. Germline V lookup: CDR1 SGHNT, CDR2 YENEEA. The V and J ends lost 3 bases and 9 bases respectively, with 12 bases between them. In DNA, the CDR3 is TGTGCCAGCAGCTTGACTACGGAGGGGCCCCAGCATTTT. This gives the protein CASSLTTEGPQHF.

The CDR3 DNA follows: TGTGCCAGCAGTGATGTGGTGGGGGGTGAAGCTTTCTTT. Its protein is CASSDVVGGEAFF. The chain uses TRBV2 and TRBJ1-1; D perhaps matches TRBD1 (5 bases). Germline loops: CDR1 SNHLY, CDR2 FYNNEI. Trimming cost V 3 bases and J 7 bases, with 12 bases left between them. This CDR3 region has 13 residues.

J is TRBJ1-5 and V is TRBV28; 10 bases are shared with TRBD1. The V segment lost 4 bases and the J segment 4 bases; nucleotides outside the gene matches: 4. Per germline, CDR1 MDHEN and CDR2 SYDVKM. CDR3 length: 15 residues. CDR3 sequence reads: CASSSGQGGNQPQHF. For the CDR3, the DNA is TGTGCCAGCAGTTCCGGACAGGGGGGTAATCAGCCCCAGCATTTT.

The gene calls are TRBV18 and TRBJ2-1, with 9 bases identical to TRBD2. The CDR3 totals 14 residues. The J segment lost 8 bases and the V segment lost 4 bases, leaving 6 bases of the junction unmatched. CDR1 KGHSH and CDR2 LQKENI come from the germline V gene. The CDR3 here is CASSRLASGDEQFF. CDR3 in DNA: TGTGCCAGCTCACGGCTTGCTAGCGGGGATGAGCAGTTCTTC.

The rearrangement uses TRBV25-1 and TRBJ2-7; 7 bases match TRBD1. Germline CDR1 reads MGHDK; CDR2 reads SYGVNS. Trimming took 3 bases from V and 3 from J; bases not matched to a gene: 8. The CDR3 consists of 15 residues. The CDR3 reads CASSDQGENLYEQYF. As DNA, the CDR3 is TGTGCCAGCAGTGATCAGGGGGAAAACCTCTACGAGCAGTACTTC.

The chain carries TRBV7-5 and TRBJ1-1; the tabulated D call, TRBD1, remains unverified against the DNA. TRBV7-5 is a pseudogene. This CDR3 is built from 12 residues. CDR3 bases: TGTGTCAGAAGGTTCCAGGGGGGTGAAGCTTTCTTT. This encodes CVRRFQGGEAFF.

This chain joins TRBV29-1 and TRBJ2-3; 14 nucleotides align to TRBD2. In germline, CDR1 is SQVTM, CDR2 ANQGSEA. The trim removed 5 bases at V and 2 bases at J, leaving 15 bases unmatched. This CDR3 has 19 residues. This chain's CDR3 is CSVTVPGLAGALYTDTQYF. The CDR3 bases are TGCAGCGTTACCGTCCCGGGACTAGCGGGGGCCCTGTACACAGATACGCAGTATTTT.

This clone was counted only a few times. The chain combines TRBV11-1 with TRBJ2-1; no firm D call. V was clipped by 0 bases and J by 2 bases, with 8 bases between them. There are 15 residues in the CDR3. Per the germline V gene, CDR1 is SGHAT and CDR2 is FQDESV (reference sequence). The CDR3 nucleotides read TGTGCCAGCAGCTTAGCGCAGGCGACCTACAATGAGCAGTTCTTC. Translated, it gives CASSLAQATYNEQFF.

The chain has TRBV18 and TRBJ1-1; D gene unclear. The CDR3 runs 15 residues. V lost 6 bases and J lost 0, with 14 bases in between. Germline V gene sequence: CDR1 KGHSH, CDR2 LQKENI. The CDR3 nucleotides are TGTGCCAGCTCCCCCCTGGGCTCCATGAACACTGAAGCTTTCTTT. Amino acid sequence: CASSPLGSMNTEAFF.

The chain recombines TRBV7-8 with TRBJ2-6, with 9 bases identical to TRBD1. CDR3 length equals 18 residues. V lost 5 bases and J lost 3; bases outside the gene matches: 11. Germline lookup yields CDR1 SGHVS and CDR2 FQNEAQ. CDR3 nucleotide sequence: TGTGCCAGCAGCCTTCCGGGACAGGGAATGAATGGGGCCAACGTCCTGACTTTC. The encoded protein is CASSLPGQGMNGANVLTF.

CDR3 region: CASSRLQGAADEQYF. The CDR3 DNA reads TGTGCCAGCAGCCGACTCCAGGGGGCTGCTGACGAGCAGTACTTC. The chain has TRBV14 and TRBJ2-7; the match to TRBD1 covers 8 bases. The germline gives CDR1 SGHDN, CDR2 FVKESK. This CDR3 comprises 15 residues. V shed 4 bases, J shed 5 bases, and the junction held 10 bases outside the gene matches.

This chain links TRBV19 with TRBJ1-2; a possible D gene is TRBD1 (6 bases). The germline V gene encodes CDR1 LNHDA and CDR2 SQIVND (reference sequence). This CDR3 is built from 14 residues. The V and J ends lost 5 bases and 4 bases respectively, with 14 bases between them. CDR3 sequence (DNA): TGTGCCAGTAGTCGGCAGGGGACCTCCTATGGCTACACCTTC. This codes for CASSRQGTSYGYTF.

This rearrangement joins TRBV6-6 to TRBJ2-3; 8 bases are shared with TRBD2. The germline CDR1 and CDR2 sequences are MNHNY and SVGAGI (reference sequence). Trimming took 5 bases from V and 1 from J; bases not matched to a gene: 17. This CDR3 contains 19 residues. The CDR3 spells CASSRIPPSGGLGTDTQYF. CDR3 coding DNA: TGTGCCAGCAGTCGTATTCCCCCCTCGGGGGGGCTGGGCACAGATACGCAGTATTTT.

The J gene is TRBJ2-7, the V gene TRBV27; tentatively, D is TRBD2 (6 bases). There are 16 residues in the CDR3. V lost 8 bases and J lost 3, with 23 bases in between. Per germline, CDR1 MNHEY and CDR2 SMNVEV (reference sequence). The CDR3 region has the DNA TGTGCCAGCCGGCGGGGAGTTGGGGTCGGAGTCTACGAGCAGTACTTC. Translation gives CASRRGVGVGVYEQYF.

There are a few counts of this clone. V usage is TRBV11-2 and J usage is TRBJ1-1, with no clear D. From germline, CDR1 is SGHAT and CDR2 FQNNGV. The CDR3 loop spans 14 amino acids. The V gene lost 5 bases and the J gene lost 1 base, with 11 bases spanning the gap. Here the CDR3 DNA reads TGTGCCAGCAGCCGAGGGCGGGGGAACACTGAAGCTTTCTTT. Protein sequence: CASSRGRGNTEAFF.

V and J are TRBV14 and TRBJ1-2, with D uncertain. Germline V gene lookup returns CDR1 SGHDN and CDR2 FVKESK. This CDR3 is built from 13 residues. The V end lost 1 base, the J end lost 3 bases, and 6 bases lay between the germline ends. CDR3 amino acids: CASSQGAYYGYTF. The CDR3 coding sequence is TGTGCCAGCAGCCAAGGGGCCTACTATGGCTACACCTTC.

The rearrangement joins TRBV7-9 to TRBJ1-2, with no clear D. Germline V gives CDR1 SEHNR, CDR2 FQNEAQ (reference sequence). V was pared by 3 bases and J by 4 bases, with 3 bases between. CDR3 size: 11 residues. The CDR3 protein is CASSFSYGYTF. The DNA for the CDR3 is TGTGCCAGCAGCTTCTCCTATGGCTACACCTTC.

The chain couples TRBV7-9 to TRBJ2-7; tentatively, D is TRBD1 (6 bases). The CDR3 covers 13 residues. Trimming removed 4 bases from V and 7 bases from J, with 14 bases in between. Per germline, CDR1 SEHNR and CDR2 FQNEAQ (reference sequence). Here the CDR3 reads CASSSPGVWEQYF. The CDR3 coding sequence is TGTGCCAGCAGCTCACCAGGGGTCTGGGAGCAGTACTTC.

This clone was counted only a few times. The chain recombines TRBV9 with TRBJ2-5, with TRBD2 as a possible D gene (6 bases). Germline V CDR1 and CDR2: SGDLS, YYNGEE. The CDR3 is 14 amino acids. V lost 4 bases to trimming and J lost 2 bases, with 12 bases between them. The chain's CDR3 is CASSPGTSQETQYF. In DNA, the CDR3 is TGTGCCAGCAGCCCCGGGACTTCGCAAGAGACCCAGTACTTC.

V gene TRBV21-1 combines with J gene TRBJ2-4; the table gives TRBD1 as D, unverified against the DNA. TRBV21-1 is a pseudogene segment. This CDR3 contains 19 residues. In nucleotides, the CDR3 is TGTGCCAGCAGCAAAGATAGGGCGGACAGACTTCTAGCCAAAAACATTCAGTACTTC. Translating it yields CASSKDRADRLLAKNIQYF.

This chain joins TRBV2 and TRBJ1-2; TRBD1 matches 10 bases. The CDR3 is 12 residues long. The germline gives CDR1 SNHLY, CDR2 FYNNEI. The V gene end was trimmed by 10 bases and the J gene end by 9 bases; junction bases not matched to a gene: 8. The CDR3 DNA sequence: TGTGCCACCGGGACAGGGGCCGCGAGCTACACCTTC. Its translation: CATGTGAASYTF.

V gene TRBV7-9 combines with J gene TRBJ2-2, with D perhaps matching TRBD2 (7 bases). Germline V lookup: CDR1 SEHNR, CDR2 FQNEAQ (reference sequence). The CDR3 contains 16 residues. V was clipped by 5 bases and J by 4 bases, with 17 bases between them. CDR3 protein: CASSPLDGGRTGELFF. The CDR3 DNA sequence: TGTGCCAGCAGCCCCCTCGACGGGGGGCGCACCGGGGAGCTGTTTTTT.

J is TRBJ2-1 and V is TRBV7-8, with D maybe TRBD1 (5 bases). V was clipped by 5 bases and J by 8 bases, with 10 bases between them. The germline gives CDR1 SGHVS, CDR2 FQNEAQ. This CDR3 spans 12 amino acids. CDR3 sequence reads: CASSNRRDEQFF. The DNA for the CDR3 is TGTGCCAGCAGCAACAGGCGCGATGAGCAGTTCTTC.